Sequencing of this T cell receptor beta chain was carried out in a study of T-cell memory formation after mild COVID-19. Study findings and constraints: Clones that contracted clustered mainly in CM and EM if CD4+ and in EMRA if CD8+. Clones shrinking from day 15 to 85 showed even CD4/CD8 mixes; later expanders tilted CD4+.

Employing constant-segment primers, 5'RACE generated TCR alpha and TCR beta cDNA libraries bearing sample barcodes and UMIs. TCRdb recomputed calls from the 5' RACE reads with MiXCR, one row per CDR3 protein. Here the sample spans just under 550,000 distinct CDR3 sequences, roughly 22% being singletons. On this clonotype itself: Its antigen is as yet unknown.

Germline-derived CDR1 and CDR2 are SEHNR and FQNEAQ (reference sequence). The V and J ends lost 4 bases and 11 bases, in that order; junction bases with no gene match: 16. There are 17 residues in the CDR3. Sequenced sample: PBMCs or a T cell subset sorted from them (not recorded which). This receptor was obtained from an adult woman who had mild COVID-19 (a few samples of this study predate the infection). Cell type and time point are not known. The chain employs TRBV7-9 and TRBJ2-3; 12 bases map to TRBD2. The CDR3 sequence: CASSSSPWTSGIIRQYF. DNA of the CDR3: TGTGCCAGCAGCTCCTCCCCCTGGACTAGCGGGATAATCAGGCAGTATTTT. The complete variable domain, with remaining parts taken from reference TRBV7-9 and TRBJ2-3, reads DTGVSQNPRHKITKRGQNVTFRCDPISEHNRLYWYRQTLGQGPEFLTYFQNEAQLEKSRLLSDRFSAERPKGSFSTLEIQRTEQGDSAMYLCASSSSPWTSGIIRQYFGPGTRLTVL.